This TCR beta chain was identified during a study of identical twins. cDNA carried unique molecular identifiers, and a universal primer site was added by template switching. TCRdb re-analysed the 5' RACE reads in MiXCR, keeping a single row per CDR3 protein. Counted here are 500,000 to 650,000 distinct CDR3 sequences, just over 7% occurring once; the ten biggest clones make up approximately 1.5%. At least ten counts were recorded for this clonotype. The V end lost 1 base, the J end lost 0 bases, and 9 bases lay between the germline ends. This CDR3 spans 15 amino acids. This same sample was also part of a study on yellow fever vaccine responses in identical twins. That publication notes: Reportedly, twins' vaccine T cell responses looked partly convergent and partly personalized.

Source material: PBMCs. The source of this sequence is a woman between 18 and 30 years old in good health. The genes are TRBV12-3 or TRBV12-4 and TRBJ2-5; D is perhaps TRBD2 (6 bases). This CDR3 is CASSLDTGDQETQYF. DNA of the CDR3: TGTGCCAGCAGTTTAGATACGGGGGACCAAGAGACCCAGTACTTC.